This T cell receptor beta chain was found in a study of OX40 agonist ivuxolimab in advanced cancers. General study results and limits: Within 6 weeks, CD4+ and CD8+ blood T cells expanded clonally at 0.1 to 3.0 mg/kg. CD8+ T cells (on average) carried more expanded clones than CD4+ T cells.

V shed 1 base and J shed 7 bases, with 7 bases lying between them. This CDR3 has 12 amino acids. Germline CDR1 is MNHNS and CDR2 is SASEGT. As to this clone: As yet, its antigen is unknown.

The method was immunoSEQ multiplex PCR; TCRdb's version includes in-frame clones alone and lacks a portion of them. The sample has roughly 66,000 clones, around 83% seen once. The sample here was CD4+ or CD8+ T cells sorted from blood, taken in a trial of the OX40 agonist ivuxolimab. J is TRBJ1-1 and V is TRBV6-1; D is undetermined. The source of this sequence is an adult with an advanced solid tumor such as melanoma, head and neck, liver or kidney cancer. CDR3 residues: CASSEGRLEAFF. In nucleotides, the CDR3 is TGTGCCAGCAGTGAAGGGCGCCTTGAAGCTTTCTTT.